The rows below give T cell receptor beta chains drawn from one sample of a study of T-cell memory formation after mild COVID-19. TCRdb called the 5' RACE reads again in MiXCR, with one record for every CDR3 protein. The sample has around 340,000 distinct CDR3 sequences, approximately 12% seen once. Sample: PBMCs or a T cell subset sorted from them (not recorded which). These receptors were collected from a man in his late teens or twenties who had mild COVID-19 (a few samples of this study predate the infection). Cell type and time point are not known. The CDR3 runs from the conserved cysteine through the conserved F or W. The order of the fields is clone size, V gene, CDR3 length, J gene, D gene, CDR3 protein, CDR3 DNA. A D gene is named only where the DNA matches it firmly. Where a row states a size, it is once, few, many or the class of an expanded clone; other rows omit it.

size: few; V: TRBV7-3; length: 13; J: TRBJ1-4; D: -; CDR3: CASSSPPDEKLFF; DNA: TGTGCCAGCAGCTCGCCCCCTGATGAAAAACTGTTTTTT
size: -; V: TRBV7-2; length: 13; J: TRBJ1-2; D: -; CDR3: CASSLAGPYGYTF; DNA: TGTGCCAGCAGCTTAGCAGGGCCCTATGGCTACACCTTC
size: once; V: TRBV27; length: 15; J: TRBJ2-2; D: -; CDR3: CASSRGPPNTGELFF; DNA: TGTGCCAGCAGTCGGGGCCCACCGAACACCGGGGAGCTGTTTTTT
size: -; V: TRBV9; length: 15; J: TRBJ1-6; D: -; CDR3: CASSVGAVLGSPLHF; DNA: TGTGCCAGCAGCGTAGGAGCCGTCCTAGGGTCACCCCTCCACTTT
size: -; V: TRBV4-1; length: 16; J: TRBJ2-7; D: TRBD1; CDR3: CASSLSVGTGRFEQYF; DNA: TGCGCCAGCAGCCTATCTGTGGGGACAGGGAGATTCGAGCAGTACTTC
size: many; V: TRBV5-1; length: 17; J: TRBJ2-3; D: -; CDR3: CASSLAGRGPRTDTQYF; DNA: TGCGCCAGCAGCTTGGCCGGGCGGGGGCCTCGCACAGATACGCAGTATTTT
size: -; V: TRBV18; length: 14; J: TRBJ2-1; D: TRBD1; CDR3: CASSLTGAINEQFF; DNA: TGTGCCAGCTCACTGACAGGGGCCATCAATGAGCAGTTCTTC
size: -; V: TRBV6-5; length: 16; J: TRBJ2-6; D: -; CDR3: CASSPDTLSGANVLTF; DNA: TGTGCCAGCAGCCCGGACACACTCTCTGGGGCCAACGTCCTGACTTTC
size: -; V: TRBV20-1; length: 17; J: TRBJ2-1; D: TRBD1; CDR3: CSASLIPGQGPYNEQFF; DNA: TGCAGTGCTTCTCTTATCCCAGGACAGGGTCCCTACAATGAGCAGTTCTTC
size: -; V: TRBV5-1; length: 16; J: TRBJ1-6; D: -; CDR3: CASSLERSSYNSPLHF; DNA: TGCGCCAGCAGCTTGGAGCGGAGCTCCTATAATTCACCCCTCCACTTT
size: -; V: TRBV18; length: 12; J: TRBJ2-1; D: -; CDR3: CASSRRGEEQFF; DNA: TGTGCCAGCTCACGGCGGGGAGAAGAGCAGTTCTTC
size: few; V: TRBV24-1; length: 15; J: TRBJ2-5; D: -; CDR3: CATSDLSSGRETQYF; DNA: TGTGCCACCAGTGATTTGAGTTCAGGGAGAGAGACCCAGTACTTC
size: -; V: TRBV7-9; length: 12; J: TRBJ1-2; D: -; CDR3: CASSPHPYGYTF; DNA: TGTGCCAGCAGCCCACACCCCTATGGCTACACCTTC
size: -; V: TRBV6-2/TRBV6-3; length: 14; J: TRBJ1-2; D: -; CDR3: CASSYAQGLNGYTF; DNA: TGTGCCAGCAGTTACGCGCAGGGTTTGAACGGCTACACCTTC
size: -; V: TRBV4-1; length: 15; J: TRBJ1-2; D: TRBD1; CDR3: CASSQAGGRIYGYTF; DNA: TGCGCCAGCAGCCAAGCAGGGGGCCGAATCTATGGCTACACCTTC
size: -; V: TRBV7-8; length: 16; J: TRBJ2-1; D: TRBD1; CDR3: CASSLRGGQGRPEQFF; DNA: TGTGCCAGCAGCCTCCGCGGAGGACAGGGACGCCCGGAGCAGTTCTTC
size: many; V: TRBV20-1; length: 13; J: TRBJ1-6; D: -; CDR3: CSARQGGNSPLHF; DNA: TGCAGTGCTAGACAGGGAGGGAATTCACCCCTCCACTTT
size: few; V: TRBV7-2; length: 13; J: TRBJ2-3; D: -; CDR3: CASSSIVADTQYF; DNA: TGTGCCAGCAGCTCGATAGTCGCAGATACGCAGTATTTT
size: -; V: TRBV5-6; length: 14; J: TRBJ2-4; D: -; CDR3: CASSSDGVKNIQYF; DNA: TGTGCCAGCAGCTCGGACGGGGTCAAAAACATTCAGTACTTC
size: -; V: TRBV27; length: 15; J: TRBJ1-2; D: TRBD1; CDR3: CASLRSGTGGYGYTF; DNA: TGTGCCAGCCTCCGCTCCGGGACAGGGGGCTATGGCTACACCTTC
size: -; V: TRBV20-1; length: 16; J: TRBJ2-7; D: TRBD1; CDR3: CSARGAGTGKPYEQYF; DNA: TGCAGTGCTAGAGGTGCGGGGACAGGGAAACCCTACGAGCAGTACTTC
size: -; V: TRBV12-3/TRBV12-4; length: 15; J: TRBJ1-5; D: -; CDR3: CASSNRRQMNQPQHF; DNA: TGTGCCAGCAGTAATAGACGCCAGATGAATCAGCCCCAGCATTTT
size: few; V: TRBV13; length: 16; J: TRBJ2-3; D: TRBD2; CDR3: CASSWPSAGGTDTQYF; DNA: TGTGCCAGCAGCTGGCCCTCGGCGGGGGGCACAGATACGCAGTATTTT
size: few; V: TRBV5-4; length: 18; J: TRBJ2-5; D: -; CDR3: CASSLGLSRGSLGETQYF; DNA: TGTGCCAGCAGCTTGGGGCTCTCGCGAGGGTCGCTAGGAGAGACCCAGTACTTC
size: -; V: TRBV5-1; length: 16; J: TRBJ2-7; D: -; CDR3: CASSPATGPISDEQYF; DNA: TGCGCCAGCAGTCCCGCGACAGGCCCTATTAGCGACGAGCAGTACTTC
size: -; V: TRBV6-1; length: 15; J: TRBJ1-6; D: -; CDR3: CASSEWGTERSPLHF; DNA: TGTGCCAGCAGTGAGTGGGGGACTGAACGGTCACCCCTCCACTTT
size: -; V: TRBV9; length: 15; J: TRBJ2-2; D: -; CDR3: CASSVEGGNTGELFF; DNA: TGTGCCAGCAGCGTAGAAGGTGGAAACACCGGGGAGCTGTTTTTT
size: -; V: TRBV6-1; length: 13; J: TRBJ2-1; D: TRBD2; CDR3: CATERGAYNEQFF; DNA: TGTGCCACCGAGCGGGGGGCCTACAATGAGCAGTTCTTC
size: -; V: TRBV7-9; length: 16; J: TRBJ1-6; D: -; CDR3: CASSSSRVVYNSPLHF; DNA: TGTGCCAGCAGCTCCAGCCGGGTCGTTTATAATTCACCCCTCCACTTT
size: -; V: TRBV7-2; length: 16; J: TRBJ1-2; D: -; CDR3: CASSFDPTGYRYGYTF; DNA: TGTGCCAGCAGCTTTGATCCCACAGGGTATCGCTATGGCTACACCTTC
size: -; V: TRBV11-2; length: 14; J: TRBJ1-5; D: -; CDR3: CASSFSGQNQPQHF; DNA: TGTGCCAGCAGCTTTTCCGGACAGAATCAGCCCCAGCATTTT
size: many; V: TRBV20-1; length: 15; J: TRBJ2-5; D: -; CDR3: CSANRGGGRGETQYF; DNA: TGCAGTGCTAATCGAGGAGGGGGGCGAGGGGAGACCCAGTACTTC
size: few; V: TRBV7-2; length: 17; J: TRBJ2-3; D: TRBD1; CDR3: CASSLLIGQGVTDTQYF; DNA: TGTGCCAGCAGCTTACTTATTGGACAGGGGGTCACAGATACGCAGTATTTT
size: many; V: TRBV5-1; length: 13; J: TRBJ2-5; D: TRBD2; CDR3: CASSKERGETQYF; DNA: TGCGCCAGCAGTAAAGAGCGGGGAGAGACCCAGTACTTC
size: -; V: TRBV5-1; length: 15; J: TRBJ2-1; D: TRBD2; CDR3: CASSSGLAVYNEQFF; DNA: TGCGCCAGCAGCTCAGGACTAGCGGTCTACAATGAGCAGTTCTTC
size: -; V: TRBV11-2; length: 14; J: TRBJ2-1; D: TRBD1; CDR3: CASSLDRGHNEQFF; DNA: TGTGCCAGCAGCCTGGACAGGGGTCACAATGAGCAGTTCTTC
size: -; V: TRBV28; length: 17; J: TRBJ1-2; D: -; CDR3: CASRLRGSAVGLRGYTF; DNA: TGTGCCAGCAGATTACGGGGCAGCGCGGTCGGACTTCGCGGCTACACCTTC
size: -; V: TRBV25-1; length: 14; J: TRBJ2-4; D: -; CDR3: CASSEWEMPNIQYF; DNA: TGTGCCAGCAGTGAATGGGAAATGCCAAACATTCAGTACTTC
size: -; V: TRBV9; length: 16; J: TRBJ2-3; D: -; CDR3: CASSVVPRGPGDTQYF; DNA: TGTGCCAGCAGCGTAGTCCCCCGGGGCCCTGGGGATACGCAGTATTTT
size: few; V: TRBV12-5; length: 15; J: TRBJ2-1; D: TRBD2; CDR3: CASAAGTSGYNEQFF; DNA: TGTGCTAGTGCAGCCGGGACTAGCGGCTACAATGAGCAGTTCTTC
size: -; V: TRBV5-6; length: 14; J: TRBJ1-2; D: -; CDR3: CASSFGTAGNGYTF; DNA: TGTGCCAGCAGCTTTGGCACAGCGGGGAATGGCTACACCTTC
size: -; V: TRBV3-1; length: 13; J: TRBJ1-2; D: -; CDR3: CASSQAPFGGYTF; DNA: TGTGCCAGCAGCCAAGCCCCGTTTGGAGGCTACACCTTC
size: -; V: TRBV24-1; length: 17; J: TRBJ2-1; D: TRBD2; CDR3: CATSESREGGSYNEQFF; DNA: TGTGCCACCAGTGAGTCTAGGGAGGGTGGCTCCTACAATGAGCAGTTCTTC
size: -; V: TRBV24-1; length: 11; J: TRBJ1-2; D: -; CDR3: CATSDFSGYTF; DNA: TGTGCCACCAGTGATTTCAGTGGCTACACCTTC
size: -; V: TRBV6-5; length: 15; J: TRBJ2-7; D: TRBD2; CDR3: CASSYFGLGGYEQYF; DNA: TGTGCCAGCAGTTACTTCGGTCTCGGGGGGTACGAGCAGTACTTC
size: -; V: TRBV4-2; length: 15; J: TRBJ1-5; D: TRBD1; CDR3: CASSPIQGAGQPQHF; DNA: TGTGCCAGCAGCCCGATACAGGGGGCCGGTCAGCCCCAGCATTTT
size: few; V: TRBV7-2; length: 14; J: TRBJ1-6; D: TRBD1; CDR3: CASRVTGKYSPLHF; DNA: TGTGCCAGCAGAGTGACAGGGAAGTATTCACCCCTCCACTTT
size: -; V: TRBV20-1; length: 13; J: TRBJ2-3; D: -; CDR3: CSASGTQQDTQYF; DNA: TGCAGTGCTTCCGGGACCCAACAAGATACGCAGTATTTT
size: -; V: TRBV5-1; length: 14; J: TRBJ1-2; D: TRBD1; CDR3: CASSPGGGTAGYTF; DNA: TGCGCCAGCAGCCCGGGAGGCGGGACAGCCGGCTACACCTTC
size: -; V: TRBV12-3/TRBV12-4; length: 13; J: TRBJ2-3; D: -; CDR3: CASTHRVADTQYF; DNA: TGTGCCAGCACCCACAGGGTAGCAGATACGCAGTATTTT
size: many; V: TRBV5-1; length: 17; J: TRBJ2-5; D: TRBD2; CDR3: CASSGSWSGGRQETQYF; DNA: TGCGCCAGCAGCGGGAGTTGGAGCGGGGGACGTCAAGAGACCCAGTACTTC
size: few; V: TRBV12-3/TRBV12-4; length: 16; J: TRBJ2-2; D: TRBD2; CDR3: CASTGTTKLRTGELFF; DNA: TGTGCCAGCACCGGGACTACCAAATTGCGGACCGGGGAGCTGTTTTTT
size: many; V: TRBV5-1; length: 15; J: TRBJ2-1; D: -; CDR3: CASSLGAGEYNEQFF; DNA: TGCGCCAGCAGCCTGGGGGCGGGGGAGTACAATGAGCAGTTCTTC
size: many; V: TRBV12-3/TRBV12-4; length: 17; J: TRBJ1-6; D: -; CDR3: CASRHQIQPSYNSPLHF; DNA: TGTGCCTCTAGACACCAAATACAACCCTCCTATAATTCACCCCTCCACTTT
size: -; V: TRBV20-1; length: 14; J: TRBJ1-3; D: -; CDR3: CSVGGHSSGNTIYF; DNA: TGCAGTGTAGGGGGACACAGCTCTGGAAACACCATATATTTT
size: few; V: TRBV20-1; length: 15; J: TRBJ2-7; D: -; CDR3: CSARDQASASYEQYF; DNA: TGCAGTGCTAGAGACCAGGCTTCAGCCTCCTACGAGCAGTACTTC
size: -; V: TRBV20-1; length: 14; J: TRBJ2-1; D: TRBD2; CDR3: CSAYSGGTNNEQFF; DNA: TGCAGTGCTTATAGCGGGGGGACGAACAATGAGCAGTTCTTC
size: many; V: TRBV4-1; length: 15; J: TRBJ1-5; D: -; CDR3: CASSQAGAGNQPQHF; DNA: TGCGCCAGCAGCCAAGCAGGGGCGGGCAATCAGCCCCAGCATTTT
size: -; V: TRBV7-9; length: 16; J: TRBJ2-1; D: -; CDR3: CASSPDSRSSYNEQFF; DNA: TGTGCCAGCAGCCCCGATAGTCGTAGCTCCTACAATGAGCAGTTCTTC
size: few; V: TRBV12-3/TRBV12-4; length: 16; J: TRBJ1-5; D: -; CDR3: CASSFLGPISNQPQHF; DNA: TGTGCCAGCAGTTTTCTAGGGCCGATCTCCAATCAGCCCCAGCATTTT